Here is one T cell receptor beta chain with its context. What it binds is not known. J lost 2 bases, V lost 1 base, and 5 bases had no gene match. This CDR3 is built from 15 residues. Germline V gene sequence: CDR1 DFQATT, CDR2 SNEGSKA (reference sequence). Amplification of TCR beta CDR3 regions used RNA transcripts. First-round RT-PCR employed HTBI primers, with a second-round multiplex PCR after it. TCRdb itself ran the multiplex PCR reads through MiXCR, one entry per CDR3 protein. The sample lists some 1.1 million distinct CDR3 sequences, approximately 35% occurring once. The sample belongs to a study of Graves' ophthalmopathy and Graves' hyperthyroidism. Study-level findings and limits: The blood repertoire also included most expanded thyroid clonotypes above 0.001 frequency.

People with hyperthyroidism were aged 18 to 65 and newly diagnosed, under 2 months' duration. Exclusion applied to patients with other autoimmune diseases, uncontrolled infections, pregnancy or lactation. The clonotype comes from an adult man with Graves' hyperthyroidism. The chain employs TRBV20-1 and TRBJ1-5; 7 bases fit TRBD1. Sequencing was carried out using peripheral blood or thyroid tissue (not recorded which). The CDR3 bases are TGCAGTGCTAGAGTTATTAGGGGGCGCAATCAGCCCCAGCATTTT. This codes for CSARVIRGRNQPQHF.